The subject of this entry is one T cell receptor beta chain. This clonotype was counted ten times or more. Its antigen is still unknown. Qualities for individual bases were not recorded, and no much larger clone is one base off. Reading the germline V gene gives CDR1 SQVTM and CDR2 ANQGSEA. The junction shows trimming of 5 bases on V and 3 bases on J, and the gene matches do not reach 1 base of it. The CDR3 sequence holds 12 residues, the cysteine and phenylalanine included. The retained sequence is limited to the CDR3, 36 bases, with the frame set at the first base. This entry belongs to a study of patients and donors after allogeneic stem cell transplantation (dated by TCRdb to 2020 to 2021). Library method: RT-PCR. TCRdb records NextSeq 550 as the sequencer. TCRdb trimmed the raw reads at Q25, called clones with MiXCR and kept productive beta chains. Each record represents a unique CDR3 protein, reported with the most common genes and DNA among its rows. The sample includes 400,000 to 500,000 distinct CDR3 sequences, with 16% observed a single time. The ten top clones hold less than 9.5% of the sample.

The rearrangement combines TRBV29-1 with TRBJ2-1, with 7 junctional bases fitting TRBD1. The sequence was obtained from a human donor who was either an allogeneic HSCT recipient or a stem cell or donor lymphocyte infusion donor (not recorded which). It is not recorded whose cells these are; they may come from a transplant donor. Specimen: blood, either unsorted or a sorted T cell fraction (not recorded which). The CDR3 reads CSVRTGYNEQFF. The sequenced DNA: TGCAGCGTTCGGACAGGCTACAATGAGCAGTTCTTC.